Below are 7 T cell receptor beta chains sequenced from a single sample in a study of Ad26.COV2.S vaccination and SARS-CoV-2 variants. Profiled with immunoSEQ multiplex PCR; TCRdb holds only in-frame clones, not every one. Altogether 300,000 to 350,000 clones are present, about 86% being singletons, with the ten largest covering more than 1.5%. The treatment: about 20 received Ad26.COV2.S at low or high dose, single or two shots; 5 received placebo; per-sample allocation not given. Material that was analyzed had been drawn on day 63 after the first vaccine or placebo injection. The material was peripheral blood, obtained in a trial of Ad26.COV2.S vaccine versus placebo. The receptors here all came from a person aged 18-60 years who received the Ad26.COV2.S COVID-19 vaccine or a placebo.

This rearrangement joins TRBV2 to TRBJ1-4; TRBD1 might be the D (6 bases). CDR1 and CDR2 (germline): SNHLY, FYNNEI. V shed 3 bases and J shed 4 bases, with 12 bases lying between them. The CDR3 extends over 15 amino acids. The CDR3 DNA follows: TGTGCCAGCAGTGACTTGGGGGCGAGTAATGAAAAACTGTTTTTT. It is translated as CASSDLGASNEKLFF.

This rearrangement joins TRBV28 to TRBJ1-2; maybe TRBD1 (6 bases). The CDR3 extends over 13 amino acids. CDR1 is MDHEN and CDR2 is SYDVKM in the germline V gene. The V and J ends lost 2 bases and 3 bases respectively, with 7 bases between them. CDR3 sequence: CASSLGQYYGYTF. The CDR3 region has the DNA TGTGCCAGCAGTTTAGGACAGTACTATGGCTACACCTTC.

The rearrangement links TRBV19 to TRBJ2-1, with TRBD2 matching over 8 bases. V dropped 6 bases and J dropped 7; count of bases not matched to a gene: 11. This CDR3 is built from 15 residues. Per the germline V gene, CDR1 is LNHDA and CDR2 is SQIVND (reference sequence). CDR3 nucleotides: TGTGCCAGTAGGAAAGCGGGGGCGTCTTATAATGAGCAGTTCTTC. Amino acid sequence: CASRKAGASYNEQFF. Supplemented by reference TRBV19 and TRBJ2-1, the full variable domain reads DGGITQSPKYLFRKEGQNVTLSCEQNLNHDAMYWYRQDPGQGLRLIYYSQIVNDFQKGDIAEGYSVSREKKESFPLTVTSAQKNPTAFYLCASRKAGASYNEQFFGPGTRLTVL.

The V gene is TRBV30, the J gene TRBJ2-5, with D uncertain. The CDR3 extends over 13 amino acids. The V gene lost 0 bases and the J gene lost 5 bases, with 10 bases spanning the gap. CDR1 and CDR2 (germline): GTSNPN, SVGIG (reference sequence). CDR3 amino acids: CAWSVGPLETQYF. The CDR3 region has the DNA TGTGCCTGGAGTGTTGGACCCCTGGAGACCCAGTACTTC.

V and J are TRBV15 and TRBJ1-2, with 7 positions matching TRBD1. Per the germline V gene, CDR1 is LNHNV and CDR2 is YYDKDF (reference sequence). With 0 bases clipped from V and 7 bases from J, the junction kept 5 bases outside the gene matches. This CDR3 region has 14 residues. DNA of the CDR3: TGTGCCACCAGCAGAGATAGGAACAGGGGTGGCTACACCTTC. This translates into CATSRDRNRGGYTF.

This sequence joins TRBV6-5 and TRBJ1-1, with D unresolved. V was clipped by 7 bases and J by 4 bases, with 13 bases between them. This CDR3 is 13 amino acids long. The germline gives CDR1 MNHEY, CDR2 SVGAGI. The CDR3 is CASMLGRATEAFF. The CDR3 DNA follows: TGTGCCAGCATGTTAGGGAGGGCCACTGAAGCTTTCTTT.

This clone was seen only a few times. V and J are TRBV7-3 and TRBJ2-2, with 8 bases lining up with TRBD1. This CDR3 has 15 residues. V lost 7 bases, J lost 0 bases, and 4 bases stayed unmatched. The V gene's germline CDR1 is SGHTA and CDR2 FQGTGA. The CDR3 nucleotides are TGTGCCAGCAATTCAGGGGGCCCGAACACCGGGGAGCTGTTTTTT. This translates into CASNSGGPNTGELFF.